The clone carrying this T cell receptor beta chain was recorded many times. No antigen is known for it. General study findings and limits: Tumor memory CD4+ T cell TCR gene usage was found to cluster with blood and lymph node memory CD4+ cells and with lymph node naive CD4+ cells. Tumor Tregs overlapped most with tumor, then blood, naive CD4+ cells.

Semi-nested PCR with Nested Universal Primer A followed constant-region reverse priming of full-length variable regions. TCRdb reprocessed the 5' RACE reads with MiXCR, giving one entry per CDR3 protein. The sample shows about 42,000 distinct CDR3 sequences, approximately 28% of them seen only once. Memory CD4+ cells were defined as CD4+CD45RO+CD25-. CDR1 is SGHTA, CDR2 FQGNSA, per germline. V was trimmed by 1 base and J by 2 bases, leaving 5 bases between them. The CDR3 contains 13 residues. The specimen sequenced was tumor-infiltrating memory CD4+ T cells sorted from the breast tumor. Subset of the sample: memory CD4+ T cells, CD4+CD45RO+CD25-. V and J are TRBV7-2 and TRBJ1-2; D unresolved. This sequence was found in a female donor with breast cancer. The CDR3 nucleotides are TGTGCCAGCAGCTTAGTAGGGAACTATGGCTACACCTTC. Translated: CASSLVGNYGYTF.